Each of the 21 T cell receptor beta chains below was sequenced from the same sample in a study of blood T cell repertoires in COVID-19. Profiled with immunoSEQ multiplex PCR; TCRdb holds only in-frame clones, not every one. Here the sample spans some 97,000 clones, approximately 80% being singletons. The sample consisted of peripheral blood. All receptors come from a woman in her 70s with acute or convalescent COVID-19.

The J gene is TRBJ1-4, the V gene TRBV11-2; TRBD1 might be the D (6 bases). V shed 3 bases and J shed 2 bases, with 10 bases lying between them. This CDR3 spans 15 amino acids. CDR1 and CDR2 from the germline V gene are SGHAT and FQNNGV. The chain's CDR3 is CASSFSGQTNEKLFF. The CDR3 DNA is TGTGCCAGCAGCTTCTCCGGACAGACTAATGAAAAACTGTTTTTT.

The CDR3 sequence: CASSSDRGSNTIYF. The CDR3 nucleotides are TGTGCCAGCAGCTCGGACAGGGGAAGTAACACCATATATTTT. The rearrangement joins TRBV7-2 to TRBJ1-3; 9 nucleotides agree with TRBD1. This CDR3 comprises 14 residues. Germline V gives CDR1 SGHTA, CDR2 FQGNSA. The J segment lost 7 bases and the V segment lost 4 bases, leaving 5 bases of the junction unmatched.

The rearrangement links TRBV5-1 to TRBJ1-2; 7 bases agree with TRBD1. The germline V gene has CDR1 SGHRS and CDR2 YFSETQ. The CDR3 has 14 amino acids. The V gene end was trimmed by 5 bases and the J gene end by 3 bases; junction bases not matched to a gene: 7. The CDR3 spells CASSGQVSDYGYTF. The CDR3 DNA reads TGCGCCAGCAGTGGACAGGTCTCTGACTATGGCTACACCTTC.

The chain is built from TRBV12-3 or TRBV12-4 and TRBJ1-2; D remains unclear. V lost 3 bases to trimming and J lost 4 bases, with 9 bases between them. The CDR3 totals 13 residues. The CDR3 loop reads CASSLSPSYGYTF. In DNA form, the CDR3 reads TGTGCCAGCAGTTTGTCCCCGTCCTATGGCTACACCTTC.

V gene TRBV2 combines with J gene TRBJ1-2; D gene ambiguous. This CDR3 spans 12 amino acids. Germline V gene data show CDR1 as SNHLY and CDR2 as FYNNEI. The V end was cut by 10 bases, the J end by 4 bases, with 13 bases between. CDR3: CANHGDVYGYTF. CDR3 coding DNA: TGTGCCAACCACGGTGATGTCTATGGCTACACCTTC.

This sequence joins TRBV9 and TRBJ1-1; D uncertain. CDR1 and CDR2 (germline): SGDLS, YYNGEE. The CDR3 has 14 amino acids. The V and J ends lost 3 bases and 1 base respectively, with 10 bases between them. The CDR3 bases are TGTGCCAGCAGCGCAATCCGGGGGAACACTGAAGCTTTCTTT. It encodes CASSAIRGNTEAFF.

This chain connects TRBV18 to TRBJ2-2; 10 bases are a match to TRBD2. The CDR3 is 16 amino acids. CDR1 and CDR2 (germline): KGHSH, LQKENI. The V and J ends lost 3 bases and 0 bases, in that order; junction bases with no gene match: 1. Here the CDR3 reads CASSPSGGSNTGELFF. CDR3 in DNA: TGTGCCAGCTCACCTAGCGGGGGGTCGAACACCGGGGAGCTGTTTTTT. The variable domain in full, completed from reference TRBV18 and TRBJ2-2, reads NAGVMQNPRHLVRRRGQEARLRCSPMKGHSHVYWYRQLPEEGLKFMVYLQKENIIDESGMPKERFSAEFPKEGPSILRIQQVVRGDSAAYFCASSPSGGSNTGELFFGEGSRLTVL.

The chain has TRBV2 and TRBJ1-5; tentatively, D is TRBD1 (6 bases). From germline, CDR1 is SNHLY and CDR2 FYNNEI. The CDR3 is made up of 15 amino acids. V shed 5 bases and J shed 0 bases, with 11 bases lying between them. The CDR3 DNA reads TGTGCCAGCAGTTTTACAGGGAATAGCAATCAGCCCCAGCATTTT. It encodes CASSFTGNSNQPQHF.

J is TRBJ2-5 and V is TRBV5-6; 14 bases map to TRBD2. CDR3 length: 17 residues. Germline assignment: CDR1 SGHDT and CDR2 YYEEEE. V was clipped by 4 bases and J by 5 bases; unmatched bases: 10. CDR3 sequence: CASSTAGLAGVWETQYF. The CDR3, as DNA: TGTGCCAGCAGCACTGCGGGACTAGCGGGGGTATGGGAGACCCAGTACTTC. Full variable domain (outside the CDR3, taken from reference TRBV5-6 and TRBJ2-5): DAGVTQSPTHLIKTRGQQVTLRCSPKSGHDTVSWYQQALGQGPQFIFQYYEEEERQRGNFPDRFSGHQFPNYSSELNVNALLLGDSALYLCASSTAGLAGVWETQYFGPGTRLLVL.

The chain employs TRBV6-5 and TRBJ1-3, with no clear D. The germline V gene encodes CDR1 MNHEY and CDR2 SVGAGI. The CDR3 sequence is 14 residues long. Trimming took off 5 bases at V and 0 bases at J, with 8 bases between the two ends. The CDR3 loop reads CASSRLRSGNTIYF. DNA for the CDR3: TGTGCCAGCAGTAGACTCCGCTCTGGAAACACCATATATTTT.

The genes are TRBV9 and TRBJ1-3; D is possibly TRBD1 (5 bases). CDR3 size: 16 residues. The V end lost 0 bases, the J end lost 2 bases, and 12 bases lay between the germline ends. In germline, CDR1 is SGDLS, CDR2 YYNGEE. The CDR3 sequence: CASSVELGPTGNTIYF. For the CDR3, the DNA is TGTGCCAGCAGCGTAGAATTGGGGCCTACTGGAAACACCATATATTTT.

This clone turned up a few times. The rearrangement uses TRBV2 and TRBJ1-6, with a possible D match to TRBD1 (5 bases). From germline, CDR1 is SNHLY and CDR2 FYNNEI. V dropped 8 bases and J dropped 5 bases, with 10 bases sitting between them. The CDR3 is 13 amino acids. The CDR3 nucleotides read TGTGCCAGCGTTCAGGGCCATAATTCACCCCTCCACTTT. Protein product: CASVQGHNSPLHF.

This clone was observed a few times. The CDR3 region has the DNA TGTGCCAGCAACCCAGGGGTTAGCACAGATACGCAGTATTTT. Translation: CASNPGVSTDTQYF. The chain employs TRBV2 and TRBJ2-3; perhaps TRBD1 as D (6 bases). Per germline, CDR1 SNHLY and CDR2 FYNNEI. This CDR3 has 14 residues. The ends were cut back, 7 bases at V and 0 bases at J, with 11 bases in the middle.

The chain has TRBV6-6 and TRBJ2-7, with 10 bases aligning to TRBD1. The CDR3 runs to 14 residues. Germline CDR1 and CDR2: MNHNY and SVGAGI (reference sequence). Trimming at V came to 5 bases and at J to 2 bases, leaving 3 bases not matched to a gene. CDR3 in amino acids: CASSLGQGAYEQYV. The CDR3 nucleotides are TGTGCCAGCAGTCTAGGACAGGGGGCCTACGAGCAGTACGTC.

The chain combines TRBV6-5 with TRBJ1-1, with TRBD1 as a possible D gene (5 bases). The length of the CDR3 is 15 residues. The germline V gene encodes CDR1 MNHEY and CDR2 SVGAGI. V lost 7 bases, J lost 0 bases, and 15 bases lay in between. The CDR3 DNA is TGTGCCAGCACCACGTTAGGGGACTTGAACACTGAAGCTTTCTTT. Its translation: CASTTLGDLNTEAFF.

This chain connects TRBV6-5 to TRBJ1-6, with a weak D call TRBD1 (5 bases). The CDR3 is made up of 14 amino acids. Germline V gives CDR1 MNHEY, CDR2 SVGAGI. The V and J ends lost 5 bases and 10 bases respectively, with 15 bases between them. CDR3 residues: CASSLIGTGSPLHF. CDR3 coding DNA: TGTGCCAGCAGTCTTATAGGAACAGGCTCACCCCTCCACTTT.

This chain joins TRBV7-6 and TRBJ2-3, with D tentatively TRBD1 (5 bases). The CDR3 totals 16 residues. The V end was cut by 5 bases, the J end by 0 bases, with 15 bases between. CDR1 is SGHVS and CDR2 is FNYEAQ in the germline V gene. As DNA, the CDR3 is TGTGCCAGCAGCCCTAGGGGCCAGTTAAGCACAGATACGCAGTATTTT. It encodes CASSPRGQLSTDTQYF.

This sequence joins TRBV27 and TRBJ1-2; TRBD1 aligns across 7 bases. V shed 4 bases, J shed 8 bases, and the junction held 4 bases outside the gene matches. Germline V gene lookup returns CDR1 MNHEY and CDR2 SMNVEV (reference sequence). The CDR3 totals 12 residues. The chain's CDR3 is CASSSRGSGYTF. DNA for the CDR3: TGTGCCAGCAGTTCCAGGGGGAGCGGCTACACCTTC.

This chain uses TRBV7-9 with TRBJ2-3, with 8 positions matching TRBD2. Germline-derived CDR1 and CDR2 are SEHNR and FQNEAQ (reference sequence). The V and J ends lost 4 bases and 4 bases, in that order; junction bases with no gene match: 7. This CDR3 has 15 amino acids. CDR3 DNA: TGTGCCAGCAGCTACGGGGGGGGCACACCAGATACGCAGTATTTT. Its translation is CASSYGGGTPDTQYF.

The rearrangement uses TRBV10-3 and TRBJ2-3; 8 bases line up with TRBD2. Germline trimming cut 2 bases from V and 4 bases from J; bases unmatched to any gene: 5. This CDR3 has 15 residues. Germline V gene lookup returns CDR1 ENHRY and CDR2 SYGVKD. The CDR3 here is CAISELSGGADTQYF. CDR3 nucleotide sequence: TGTGCCATCAGTGAGCTAAGCGGGGGAGCAGATACGCAGTATTTT.

The chain links TRBV7-2 to TRBJ1-1; 7 nucleotides agree with TRBD1. There are 14 residues in the CDR3. Germline CDR1 and CDR2: SGHTA and FQGNSA. With 6 bases clipped from V and 4 bases from J, the junction kept 8 bases outside the gene matches. CDR3 nucleotides: TGTGCCAGCAGACTAAGGGGGCAAGGCACTGAAGCTTTCTTT. This codes for CASRLRGQGTEAFF.